The clone carrying this T cell receptor (beta chain) was counted only a few times. These data originate in a study of Ad26.COV2.S vaccination and SARS-CoV-2 variants. CDR3 size: 12 residues. Per the germline V gene, CDR1 is SGHDT and CDR2 is YYEEEE. With 2 bases removed from V and 4 bases from J, the gap between germline ends came to 6 bases. As to treatment: roughly 20 received Ad26.COV2.S at low or high dose, single or two shots; about five received placebo; per-sample allocation not given. Repertoires come from day 63 after the first vaccine or placebo injection. The data were produced by immunoSEQ multiplex PCR, yet TCRdb's version contains in-frame clones alone and is incomplete. The sample carries hundreds of thousands of clones, 87% recorded once.

The genes are TRBV5-6 and TRBJ1-2; no reliable D call. Material: peripheral blood, obtained in a trial of Ad26.COV2.S vaccine versus placebo. The sequence came from a person aged 18-65 years who received the Ad26.COV2.S COVID-19 vaccine or a placebo. This chain's CDR3 is CASSFTAYGYTF. DNA for the CDR3: TGTGCCAGCAGCTTCACAGCCTATGGCTACACCTTC.